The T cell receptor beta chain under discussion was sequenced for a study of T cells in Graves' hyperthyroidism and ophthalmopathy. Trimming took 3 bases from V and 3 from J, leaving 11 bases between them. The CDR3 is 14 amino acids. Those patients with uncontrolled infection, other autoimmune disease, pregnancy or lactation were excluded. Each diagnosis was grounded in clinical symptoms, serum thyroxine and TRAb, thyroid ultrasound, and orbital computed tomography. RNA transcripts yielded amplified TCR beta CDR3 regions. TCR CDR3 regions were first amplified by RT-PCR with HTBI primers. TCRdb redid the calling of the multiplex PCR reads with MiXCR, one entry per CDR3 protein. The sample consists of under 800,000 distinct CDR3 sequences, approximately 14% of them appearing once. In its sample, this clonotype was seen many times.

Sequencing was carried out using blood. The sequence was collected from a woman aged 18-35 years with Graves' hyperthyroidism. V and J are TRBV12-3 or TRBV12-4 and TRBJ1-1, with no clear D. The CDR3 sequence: CASSLLARDTEAFF. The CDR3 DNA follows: TGTGCCAGCAGTTTGTTGGCGCGGGACACTGAAGCTTTCTTT.